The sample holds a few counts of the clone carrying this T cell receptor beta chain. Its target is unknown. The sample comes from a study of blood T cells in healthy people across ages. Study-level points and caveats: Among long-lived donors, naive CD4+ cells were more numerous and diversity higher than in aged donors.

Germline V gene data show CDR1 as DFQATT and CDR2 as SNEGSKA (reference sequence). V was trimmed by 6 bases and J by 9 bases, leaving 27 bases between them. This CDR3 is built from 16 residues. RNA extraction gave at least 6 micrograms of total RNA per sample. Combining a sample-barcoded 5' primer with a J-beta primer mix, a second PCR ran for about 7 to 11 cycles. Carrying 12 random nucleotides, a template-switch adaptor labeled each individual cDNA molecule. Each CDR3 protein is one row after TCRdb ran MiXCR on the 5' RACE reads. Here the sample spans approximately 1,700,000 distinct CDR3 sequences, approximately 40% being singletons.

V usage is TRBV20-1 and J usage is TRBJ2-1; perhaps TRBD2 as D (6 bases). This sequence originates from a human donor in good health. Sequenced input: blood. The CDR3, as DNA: TGCAGTGCCATATTGGGGAGGACTTTCCAAAGGGGTGAGCAGTTCTTC. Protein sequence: CSAILGRTFQRGEQFF.